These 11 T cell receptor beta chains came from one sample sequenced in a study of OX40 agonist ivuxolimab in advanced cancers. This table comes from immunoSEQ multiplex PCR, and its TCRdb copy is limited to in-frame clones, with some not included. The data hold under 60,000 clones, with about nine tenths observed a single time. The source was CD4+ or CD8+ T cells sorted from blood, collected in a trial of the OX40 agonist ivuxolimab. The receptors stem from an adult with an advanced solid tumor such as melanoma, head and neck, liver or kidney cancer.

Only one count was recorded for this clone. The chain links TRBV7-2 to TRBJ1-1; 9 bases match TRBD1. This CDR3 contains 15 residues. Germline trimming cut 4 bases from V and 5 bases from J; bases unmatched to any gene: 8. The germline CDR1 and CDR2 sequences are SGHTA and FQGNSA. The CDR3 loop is CASSSPQGASTEAFF. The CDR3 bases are TGTGCCAGCAGCTCCCCACAGGGGGCGAGTACTGAAGCTTTCTTT.

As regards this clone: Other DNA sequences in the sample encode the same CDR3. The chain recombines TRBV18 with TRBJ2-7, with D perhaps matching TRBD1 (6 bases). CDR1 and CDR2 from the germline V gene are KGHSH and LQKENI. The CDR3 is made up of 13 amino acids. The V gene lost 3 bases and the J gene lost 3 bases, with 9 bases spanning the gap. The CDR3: CASSPGAGYEQYF. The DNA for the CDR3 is TGTGCCAGCTCACCGGGGGCGGGCTACGAGCAGTACTTC. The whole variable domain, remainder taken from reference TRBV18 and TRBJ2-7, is NAGVMQNPRHLVRRRGQEARLRCSPMKGHSHVYWYRQLPEEGLKFMVYLQKENIIDESGMPKERFSAEFPKEGPSILRIQQVVRGDSAAYFCASSPGAGYEQYFGPGTRLTVT.

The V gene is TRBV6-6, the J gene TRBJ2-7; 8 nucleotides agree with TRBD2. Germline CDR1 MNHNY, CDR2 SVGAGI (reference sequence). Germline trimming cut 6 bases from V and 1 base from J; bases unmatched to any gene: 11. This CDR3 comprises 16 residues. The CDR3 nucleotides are TGTGCCAGCAGCGACCCGGGAGGGGTCGGGTCCTACGAGCAGTACTTC. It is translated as CASSDPGGVGSYEQYF.

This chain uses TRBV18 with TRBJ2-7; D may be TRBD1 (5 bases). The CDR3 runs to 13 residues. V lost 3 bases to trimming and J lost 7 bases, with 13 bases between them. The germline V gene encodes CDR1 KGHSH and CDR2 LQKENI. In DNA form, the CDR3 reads TGTGCCAGCTCACCGACGACAGTGGGAGAGCAGTACTTC. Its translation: CASSPTTVGEQYF.

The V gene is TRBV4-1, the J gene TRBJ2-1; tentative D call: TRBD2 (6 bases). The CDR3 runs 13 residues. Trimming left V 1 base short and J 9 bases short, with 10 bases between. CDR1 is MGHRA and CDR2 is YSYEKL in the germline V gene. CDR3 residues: CASSQAGSGEQFF. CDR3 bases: TGCGCCAGCAGCCAAGCCGGGAGTGGTGAGCAGTTCTTC.

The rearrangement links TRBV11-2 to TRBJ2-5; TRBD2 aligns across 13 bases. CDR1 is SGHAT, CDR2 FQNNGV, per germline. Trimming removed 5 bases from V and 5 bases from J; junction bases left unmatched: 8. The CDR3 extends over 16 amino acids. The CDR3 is CASSRGLAGVWETQYF. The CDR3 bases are TGTGCCAGCAGCAGAGGACTAGCGGGAGTATGGGAGACCCAGTACTTC. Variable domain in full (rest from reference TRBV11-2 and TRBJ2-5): EAGVAQSPRYKIIEKRQSVAFWCNPISGHATLYWYQQILGQGPKLLIQFQNNGVVDDSQLPKDRFSAERLKGVDSTLKIQPAKLEDSAVYLCASSRGLAGVWETQYFGPGTRLLVL.

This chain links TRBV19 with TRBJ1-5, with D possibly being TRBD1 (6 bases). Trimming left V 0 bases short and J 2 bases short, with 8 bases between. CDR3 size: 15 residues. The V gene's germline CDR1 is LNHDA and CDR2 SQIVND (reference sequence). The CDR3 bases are TGTGCCAGTAGTATAGATTGGACAGGCAATCAGCCCCAGCATTTT. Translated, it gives CASSIDWTGNQPQHF.

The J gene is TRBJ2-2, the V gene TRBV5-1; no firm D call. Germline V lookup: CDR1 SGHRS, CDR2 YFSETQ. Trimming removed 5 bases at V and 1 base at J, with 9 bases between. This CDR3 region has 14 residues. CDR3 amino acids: CASRDGRNTGELFF. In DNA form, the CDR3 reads TGCGCCAGCAGAGACGGTAGGAACACCGGGGAGCTGTTTTTT.

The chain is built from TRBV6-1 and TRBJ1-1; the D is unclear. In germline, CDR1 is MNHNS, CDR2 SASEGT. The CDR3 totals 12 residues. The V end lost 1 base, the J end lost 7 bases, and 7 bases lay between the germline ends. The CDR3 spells CASSEEALEAFF. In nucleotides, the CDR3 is TGTGCCAGCAGTGAAGAGGCCCTTGAAGCTTTCTTT.

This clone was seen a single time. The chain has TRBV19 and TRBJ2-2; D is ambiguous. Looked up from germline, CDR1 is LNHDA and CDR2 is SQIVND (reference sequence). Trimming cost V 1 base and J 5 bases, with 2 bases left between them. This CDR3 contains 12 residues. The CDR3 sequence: CASSIVTGELFF. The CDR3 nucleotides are TGTGCCAGTAGTATAGTGACCGGGGAGCTGTTTTTT.

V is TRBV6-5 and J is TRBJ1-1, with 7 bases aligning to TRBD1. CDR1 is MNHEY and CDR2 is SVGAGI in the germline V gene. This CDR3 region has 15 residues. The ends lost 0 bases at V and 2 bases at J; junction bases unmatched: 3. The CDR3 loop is CASSYSGTANTEAFF. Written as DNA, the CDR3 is TGTGCCAGCAGTTACTCTGGGACAGCTAACACTGAAGCTTTCTTT.